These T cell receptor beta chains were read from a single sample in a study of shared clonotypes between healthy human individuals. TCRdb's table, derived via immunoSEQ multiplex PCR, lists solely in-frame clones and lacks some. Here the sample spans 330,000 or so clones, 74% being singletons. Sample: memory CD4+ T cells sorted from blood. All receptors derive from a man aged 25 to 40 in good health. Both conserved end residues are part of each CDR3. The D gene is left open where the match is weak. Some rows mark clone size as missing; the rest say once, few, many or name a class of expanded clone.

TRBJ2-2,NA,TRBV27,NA,TGTGCCAGCAGTTACCGCCAACGGCACGGGGAGCTGTTTTTT,CASSYRQRHGELFF
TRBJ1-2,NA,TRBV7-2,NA,TGTGCCAGCAGCTTAACAGGGAAATATGGCTACACCTTC,CASSLTGKYGYTF
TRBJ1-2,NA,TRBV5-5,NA,TGTGCCAGCAGCTTTCGGGGACAAAACTATGGCTACACCTTC,CASSFRGQNYGYTF
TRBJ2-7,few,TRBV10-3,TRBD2,TGTGCCATCAGTGATGGCGGGAGGACGTACGAGCAGTACTTC,CAISDGGRTYEQYF
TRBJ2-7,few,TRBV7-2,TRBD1,TGTGCCAGCAGCTTAGGTATCTGGACAGGGGGCTACGAGCAGTACTTC,CASSLGIWTGGYEQYF
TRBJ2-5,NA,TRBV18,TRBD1,TGTGCCAGCTCACCACGCGCCGGGACAGCTCAAGAGACCCAGTACTTC,CASSPRAGTAQETQYF
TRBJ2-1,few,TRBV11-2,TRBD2,TGTGCCAGCAGCTTATCGCGAGGTAGCGGGAGGGAGGATGAGCAGTTCTTC,CASSLSRGSGREDEQFF
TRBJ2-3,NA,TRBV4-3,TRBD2,TGCGCCAGCAGCCAAGGGGCCCGGCTAGCGGGGGTGGGGGGGGATACGCAGTATTTT,CASSQGARLAGVGGDTQYF
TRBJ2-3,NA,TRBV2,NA,TGTGCCAGCAGACCCAACCGGGACTCCTCAGATACGCAGTATTTT,CASRPNRDSSDTQYF
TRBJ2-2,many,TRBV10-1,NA,TGCGCCAGCAGCGACCGGCTAACCGGGGAGCTGTTTTTT,CASSDRLTGELFF
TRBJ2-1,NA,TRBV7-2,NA,TGTGCCAGCAGCCGTACAGGGACTTCCTCCTACAATGAGCAGTTCTTC,CASSRTGTSSYNEQFF
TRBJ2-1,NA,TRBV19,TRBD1,TGTGCCAGTAGTCCCAGGACAGGGGGTCACAATGAGCAGTTCTTC,CASSPRTGGHNEQFF
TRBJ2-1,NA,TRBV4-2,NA,TGTGCCAGCAGCCAAGAGTGGGGGGATCCCTACAATGAGCAGTTCTTC,CASSQEWGDPYNEQFF
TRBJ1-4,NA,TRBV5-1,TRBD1,TGCGCCAGCAGCTTGGGAGGGACAGGCCATGAAAAACTGTTTTTT,CASSLGGTGHEKLFF